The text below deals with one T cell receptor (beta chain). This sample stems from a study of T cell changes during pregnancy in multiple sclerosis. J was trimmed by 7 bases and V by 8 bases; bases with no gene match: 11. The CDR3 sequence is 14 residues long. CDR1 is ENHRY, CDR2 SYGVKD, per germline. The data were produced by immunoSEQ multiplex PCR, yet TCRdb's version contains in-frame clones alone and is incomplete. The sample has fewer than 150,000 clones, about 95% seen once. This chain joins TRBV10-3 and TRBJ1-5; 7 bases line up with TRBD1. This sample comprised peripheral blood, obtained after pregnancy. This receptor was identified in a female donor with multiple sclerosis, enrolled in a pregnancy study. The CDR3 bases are TGTGCCATCGGCTTGGAAGGGGGCGGACAGCCCCAGCATTTT. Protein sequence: CAIGLEGGGQPQHF.